Below, 3 T cell receptor beta chains from the same sample are listed, as sequenced in a study of vaccination and CD4 T cells after COVID-19. Treatment given: approximately nine-day PBMC culture with coronavirus spike peptide pools or control peptides (ViraFEST assay). Oncomine TCR Beta short-read sequencing was applied to DNA from cultured CD4+ T cells. TCRdb reprocessed the PCR reads via MiXCR and lists one record per CDR3 protein. The table includes over 15,000 distinct CDR3 sequences, 60% to 75% detected once. Antigens for these TCRs are unknown. The sequencing sample was made of CD4+ T cells from blood, cultured in vitro. Receptors were obtained from a human donor who had recovered from COVID-19.

V gene TRBV6-2 or TRBV6-3 combines with J gene TRBJ1-5, with 9 bases aligning to TRBD1. Per the germline V gene, CDR1 is MNHEY and CDR2 is SVGEGT. There are 14 residues in the CDR3. V was pared by 7 bases and J by 6 bases, with 7 bases of the junction left unmatched. The CDR3 loop is CASTIGTGSQPQHF. In DNA form, the CDR3 reads TGTGCCAGCACCATCGGGACAGGGAGTCAGCCCCAGCATTTT.

This clonotype appeared once. The chain links TRBV2 to TRBJ1-6; 8 nucleotides align to TRBD1. CDR3 size: 13 residues. Trimming at V came to 6 bases and at J to 8 bases, leaving 3 bases not matched to a gene. Germline V gene sequence: CDR1 SNHLY, CDR2 FYNNEI. This CDR3 is CASSRGQDSPLHF. DNA for the CDR3: TGTGCCAGCAGCAGGGGGCAGGATTCACCCCTCCACTTT.

This sequence joins TRBV6-2 or TRBV6-3 and TRBJ1-5; TRBD1 aligns across 9 bases. V dropped 1 base and J dropped 5; count of bases not matched to a gene: 0. Germline loops: CDR1 MNHEY, CDR2 SVGEGT. The CDR3 sequence is 14 residues long. CDR3 nucleotide sequence: TGTGCCAGCAGTTACTGGACAGGGGATCAGCCCCAGCATTTT. Translation: CASSYWTGDQPQHF.